This TCR beta chain comes out of a study of CD8+ T cells in alopecia areata. On this clone itself: No antigen is known for it. Each gene name is a mouse one. The sequence runs out 4 residues before the end of the CDR3; the remainder is reconstructed from the germline J gene.

Whole-study findings and limits: Clonality exceeded that of normal scalp in lesional scalp, most notably in alopecia totalis/universalis.

Per germline, CDR1 NSQYPW and CDR2 LRSPGD (reference sequence). The CDR3 spans 14 residues. TCR sequencing used cDNA made by reverse transcription of extracted RNA. Assay: immunoSEQ multiplex PCR; the TCRdb copy retains only in-frame clones and omits some. The sample holds roughly 120,000 clones, and no clone turns up only once. Sequenced sample: lesional skin. The chain joins TRBV1 to TRBJ2-4, with TRBD2 matching 7 bases. This clonotype originated in a C3H/HeJ mouse with alopecia areata. The MHC haplotype of this mouse line is H2-k. CDR3 protein: CTCSATTGWNTLYF. The sequenced CDR3 bases are TGCACCTGCAGTGCTACGACTGGGTGGAAC. Looking up the rest from reference TRBV1 and TRBJ2-4 gives the full variable domain: VTLLEQNPRWRLVPRGQAVNLRCILKNSQYPWMSWYQQDLQKQLQWLFTLRSPGDKEVKSLPGADYLATRVTDTELRLQVANMSQGRTLYCTCSATTGWNTLYFGAGTRLSVL.